The table lists the clone carrying this T cell receptor (beta chain) with a count of one. This sample was taken from a study of blood T cell repertoires in COVID-19. V lost 6 bases to trimming and J lost 6 bases, with 18 bases between them. CDR3 size: 14 residues. Germline V CDR1 and CDR2: MDHEN, SYDVKM. This table comes from immunoSEQ multiplex PCR, and its TCRdb copy is limited to in-frame clones, with some not included. There are tens of thousands of clones in the sample; around 89% occur only once, and 3.5% to 5% lies in the top ten. Specimen: peripheral blood. This clonotype originated in a woman older than 75 with active or convalescent COVID-19. The V call is TRBV28, the J call TRBJ2-7, with D possibly matching TRBD1 (5 bases). Here the CDR3 reads CASSRTGLVREQYF. In DNA, the CDR3 is TGTGCCAGCAGCCGTACAGGTCTTGTCCGCGAGCAGTACTTC. Full variable domain (outside the CDR3, taken from reference TRBV28 and TRBJ2-7): DVKVTQSSRYLVKRTGEKVFLECVQDMDHENMFWYRQDPGLGLRLIYFSYDVKMKEKGDIPEGYSVSREKKERFSLILESASTNQTSMYLCASSRTGLVREQYFGPGTRLTVT.